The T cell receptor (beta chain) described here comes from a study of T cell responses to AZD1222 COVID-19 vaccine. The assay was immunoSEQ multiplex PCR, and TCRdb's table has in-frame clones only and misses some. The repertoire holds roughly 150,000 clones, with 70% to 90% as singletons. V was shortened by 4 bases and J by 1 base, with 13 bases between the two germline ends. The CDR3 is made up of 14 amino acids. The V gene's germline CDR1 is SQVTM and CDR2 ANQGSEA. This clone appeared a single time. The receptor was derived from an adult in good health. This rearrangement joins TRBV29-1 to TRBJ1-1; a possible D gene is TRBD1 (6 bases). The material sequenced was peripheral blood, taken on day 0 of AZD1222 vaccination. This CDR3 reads CSVVQGYKNTEAFF. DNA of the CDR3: TGCAGCGTTGTACAGGGTTACAAGAACACTGAAGCTTTCTTT.